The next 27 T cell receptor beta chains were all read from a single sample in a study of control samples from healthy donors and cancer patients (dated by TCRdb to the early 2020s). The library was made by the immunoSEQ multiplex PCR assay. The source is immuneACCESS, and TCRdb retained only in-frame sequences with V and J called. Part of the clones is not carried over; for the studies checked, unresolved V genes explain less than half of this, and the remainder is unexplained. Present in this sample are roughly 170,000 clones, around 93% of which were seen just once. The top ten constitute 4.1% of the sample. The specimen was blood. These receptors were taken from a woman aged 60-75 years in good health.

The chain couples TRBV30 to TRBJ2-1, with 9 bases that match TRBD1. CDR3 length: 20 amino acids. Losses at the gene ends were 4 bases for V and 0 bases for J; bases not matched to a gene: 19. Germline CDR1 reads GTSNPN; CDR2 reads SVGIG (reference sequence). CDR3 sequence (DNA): TGTGCCTGGACCATCCGGGGGACAGGGCACTACCTGAGCTCCTACAATGAGCAGTTCTTC. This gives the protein CAWTIRGTGHYLSSYNEQFF. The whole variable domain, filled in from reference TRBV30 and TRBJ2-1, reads SQTIHQWPATLVQPVGSPLSLECTVEGTSNPNLYWYRQAAGRGLQLLFYSVGIGQISSEVPQNLSASRPQDRQFILSSKKLLLSDSGFYLCAWTIRGTGHYLSSYNEQFFGPGTRLTVL.

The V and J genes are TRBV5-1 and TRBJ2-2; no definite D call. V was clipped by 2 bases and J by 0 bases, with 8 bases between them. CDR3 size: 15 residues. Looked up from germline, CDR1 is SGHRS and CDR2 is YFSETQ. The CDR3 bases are TGCGCCAGCAGCTTTATTCAGACGAACACCGGGGAGCTGTTTTTT. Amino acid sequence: CASSFIQTNTGELFF.

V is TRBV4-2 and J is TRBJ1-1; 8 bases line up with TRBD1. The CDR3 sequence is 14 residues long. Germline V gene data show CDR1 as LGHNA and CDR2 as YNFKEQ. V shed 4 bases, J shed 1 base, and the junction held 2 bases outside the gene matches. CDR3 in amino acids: CASSPGQANTEAFF. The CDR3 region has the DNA TGTGCCAGCAGCCCGGGACAGGCGAACACTGAAGCTTTCTTT.

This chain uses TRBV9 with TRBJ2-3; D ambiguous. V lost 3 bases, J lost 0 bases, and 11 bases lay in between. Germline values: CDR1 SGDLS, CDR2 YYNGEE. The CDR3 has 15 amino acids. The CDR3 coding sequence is TGTGCCAGCAGCGCGGGCGGAATTAGCACAGATACGCAGTATTTT. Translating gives CASSAGGISTDTQYF.

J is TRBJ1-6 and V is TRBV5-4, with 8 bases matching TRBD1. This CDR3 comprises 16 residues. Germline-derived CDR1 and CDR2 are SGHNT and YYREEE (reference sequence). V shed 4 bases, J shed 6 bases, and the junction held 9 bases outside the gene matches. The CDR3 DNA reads TGTGCCAGCAGCCTTGGCCGACAGGGGTTTAATTCACCCCTCCACTTT. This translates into CASSLGRQGFNSPLHF.

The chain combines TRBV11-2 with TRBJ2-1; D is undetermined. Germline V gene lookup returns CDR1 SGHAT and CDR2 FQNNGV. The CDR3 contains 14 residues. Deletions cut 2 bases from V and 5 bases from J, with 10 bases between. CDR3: CASSLYVRDNEQFF. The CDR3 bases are TGTGCCAGCAGCTTATATGTTCGAGACAATGAGCAGTTCTTC. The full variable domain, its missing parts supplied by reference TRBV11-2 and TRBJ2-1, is EAGVAQSPRYKIIEKRQSVAFWCNPISGHATLYWYQQILGQGPKLLIQFQNNGVVDDSQLPKDRFSAERLKGVDSTLKIQPAKLEDSAVYLCASSLYVRDNEQFFGPGTRLTVL.

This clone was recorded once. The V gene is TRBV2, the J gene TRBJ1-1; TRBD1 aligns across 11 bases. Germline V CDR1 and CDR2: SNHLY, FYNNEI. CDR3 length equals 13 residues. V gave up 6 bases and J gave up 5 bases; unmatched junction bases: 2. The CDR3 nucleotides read TGTGCCAGCAGGGGACAGGGGGTGACTGAAGCTTTCTTT. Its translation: CASRGQGVTEAFF.

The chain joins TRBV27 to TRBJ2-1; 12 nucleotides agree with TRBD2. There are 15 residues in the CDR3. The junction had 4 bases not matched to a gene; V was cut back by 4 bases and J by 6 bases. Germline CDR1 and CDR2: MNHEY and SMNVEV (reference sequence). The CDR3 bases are TGTGCCAGCAGTTCTCTAGCGGGGGGGTTCAATGAGCAGTTCTTC. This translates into CASSSLAGGFNEQFF.

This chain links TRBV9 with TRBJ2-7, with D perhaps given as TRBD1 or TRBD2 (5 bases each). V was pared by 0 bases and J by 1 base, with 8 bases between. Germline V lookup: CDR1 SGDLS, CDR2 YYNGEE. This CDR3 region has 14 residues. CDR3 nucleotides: TGTGCCAGCAGCGTAGGGGACGAATCCTACGAGCAGTACTTC. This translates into CASSVGDESYEQYF.

CDR3 region: CASSLRAGGVYGYTF. The DNA for the CDR3 is TGTGCCAGCAGCTTGAGGGCGGGGGGCGTCTATGGCTACACCTTC. The chain joins TRBV5-5 to TRBJ1-2; tentative D call: TRBD1 (6 bases). Germline V CDR1 and CDR2: SGHKS, YYEKEE (reference sequence). The length of the CDR3 is 15 residues. The ends were cut back, 1 base at V and 4 bases at J, with 14 bases in the middle.

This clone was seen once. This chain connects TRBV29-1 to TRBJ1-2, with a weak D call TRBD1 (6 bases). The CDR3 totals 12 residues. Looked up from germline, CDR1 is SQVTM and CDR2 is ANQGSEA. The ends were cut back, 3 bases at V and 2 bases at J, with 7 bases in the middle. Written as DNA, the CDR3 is TGCAGCGTTGATGACAGGAACTATGGCTACACCTTC. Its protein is CSVDDRNYGYTF.

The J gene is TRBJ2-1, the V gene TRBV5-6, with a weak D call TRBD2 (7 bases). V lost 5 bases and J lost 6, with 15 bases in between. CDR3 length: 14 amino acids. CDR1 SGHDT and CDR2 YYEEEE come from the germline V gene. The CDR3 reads CASRREGGINEQFF. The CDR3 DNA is TGTGCCAGCAGGCGAGAGGGGGGGATCAATGAGCAGTTCTTC.

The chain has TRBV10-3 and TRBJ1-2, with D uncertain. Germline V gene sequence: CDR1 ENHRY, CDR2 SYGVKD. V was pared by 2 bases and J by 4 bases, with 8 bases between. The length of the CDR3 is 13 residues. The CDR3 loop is CAISEEQSYGYTF. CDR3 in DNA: TGTGCCATCAGTGAGGAGCAGTCCTATGGCTACACCTTC.

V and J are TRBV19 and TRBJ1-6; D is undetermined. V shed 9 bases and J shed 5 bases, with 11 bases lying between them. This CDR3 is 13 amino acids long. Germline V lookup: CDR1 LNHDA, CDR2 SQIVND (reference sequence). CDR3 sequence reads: CASRWGNNSPLHF. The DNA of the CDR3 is TGTGCCAGCCGATGGGGAAATAATTCACCCCTCCACTTT.

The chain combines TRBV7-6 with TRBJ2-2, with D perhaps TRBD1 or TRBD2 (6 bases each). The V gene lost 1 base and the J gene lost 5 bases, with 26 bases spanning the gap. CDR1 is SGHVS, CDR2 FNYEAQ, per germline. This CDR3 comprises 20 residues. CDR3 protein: CASSLVSVVGGGPRTGELFF. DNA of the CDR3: TGTGCCAGCAGCTTAGTCTCCGTAGTAGGGGGAGGCCCAAGGACCGGGGAGCTGTTTTTT.

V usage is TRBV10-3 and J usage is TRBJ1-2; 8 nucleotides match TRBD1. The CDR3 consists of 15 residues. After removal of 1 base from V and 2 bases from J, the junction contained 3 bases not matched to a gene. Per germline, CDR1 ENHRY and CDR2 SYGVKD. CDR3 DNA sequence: TGTGCCATCAGTGAGTTGGGACAGGAAAACTATGGCTACACCTTC. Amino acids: CAISELGQENYGYTF.

CDR3 in amino acids: CASSLEGQATEQYF. CDR3 nucleotide sequence: TGCGCCAGCAGCTTGGAGGGACAGGCAACCGAGCAGTACTTC. The chain has TRBV5-1 and TRBJ2-7, with 8 bases identical to TRBD1. The germline gives CDR1 SGHRS, CDR2 YFSETQ. The CDR3 spans 14 residues. Losses at the gene ends were 0 bases for V and 6 bases for J; bases not matched to a gene: 5. Looking up the rest from reference TRBV5-1 and TRBJ2-7 gives the full variable domain: KAGVTQTPRYLIKTRGQQVTLSCSPISGHRSVSWYQQTPGQGLQFLFEYFSETQRNKGNFPGRFSGRQFSNSRSEMNVSTLELGDSALYLCASSLEGQATEQYFGPGTRLTVT.

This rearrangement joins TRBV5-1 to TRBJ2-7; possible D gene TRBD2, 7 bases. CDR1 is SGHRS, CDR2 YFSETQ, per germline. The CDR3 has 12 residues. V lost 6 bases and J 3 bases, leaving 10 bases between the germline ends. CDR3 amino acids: CASKGGGYEQYF. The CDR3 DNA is TGCGCCAGCAAGGGGGGGGGCTACGAGCAGTACTTC.

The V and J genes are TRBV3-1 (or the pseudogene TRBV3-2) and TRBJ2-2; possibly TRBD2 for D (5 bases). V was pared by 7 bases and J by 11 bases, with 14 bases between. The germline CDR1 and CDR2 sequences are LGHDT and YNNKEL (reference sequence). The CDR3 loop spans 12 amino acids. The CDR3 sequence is CASTSGGGELFF. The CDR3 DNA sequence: TGTGCCAGCACCTCAGGTGGAGGAGAGCTGTTTTTT.

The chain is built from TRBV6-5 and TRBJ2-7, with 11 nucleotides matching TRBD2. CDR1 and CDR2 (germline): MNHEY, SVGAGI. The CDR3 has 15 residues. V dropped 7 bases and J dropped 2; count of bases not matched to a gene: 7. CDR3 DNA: TGTGCCAGCATCTCTCTAGCGGGGGGACCCTACGAGCAGTACTTC. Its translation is CASISLAGGPYEQYF.

CDR3 DNA: TGTGCCAGCAGCCAATCTGGACTATTTTACGAGCAGTACTTC. Residues: CASSQSGLFYEQYF. The rearrangement links TRBV3-1 (or the pseudogene TRBV3-2) to TRBJ2-7, with D perhaps matching TRBD2 (6 bases). The CDR3 totals 14 residues. CDR1 is LGHDT and CDR2 is YNNKEL in the germline V gene (reference sequence). Trimming left V 2 bases short and J 4 bases short, with 12 bases between.

The CDR3 bases are TGTGCCAGCAGTGAAGTAACCCGGGACAGATATGGCTACACCTTC. It is translated as CASSEVTRDRYGYTF. The chain is built from TRBV6-1 and TRBJ1-2, with TRBD1 identical over 7 bases. There are 15 residues in the CDR3. The V and J ends lost 1 base and 5 bases, in that order; junction bases with no gene match: 7. From germline, CDR1 is MNHNS and CDR2 SASEGT.

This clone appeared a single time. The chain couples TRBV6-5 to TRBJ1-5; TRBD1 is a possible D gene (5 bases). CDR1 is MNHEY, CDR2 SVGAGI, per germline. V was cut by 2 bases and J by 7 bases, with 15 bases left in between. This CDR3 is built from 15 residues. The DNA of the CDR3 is TGTGCCAGCAGTTACGCCGCTGGGACGGACCAGCCCCAGCATTTT. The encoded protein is CASSYAAGTDQPQHF.

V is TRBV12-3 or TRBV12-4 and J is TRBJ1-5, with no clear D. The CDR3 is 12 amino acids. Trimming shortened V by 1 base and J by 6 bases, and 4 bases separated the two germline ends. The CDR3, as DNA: TGTGCCAGCAGTTTAGGTCCTCAGCCCCAGCATTTT. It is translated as CASSLGPQPQHF.

The CDR3, as DNA: TGTGCCACCGTCGCAAGACAGGGGGCGCGGGGCGAAGCTTTCTTT. This gives the protein CATVARQGARGEAFF. The V gene is TRBV19, the J gene TRBJ1-1; 10 bases match TRBD1. Germline CDR1 and CDR2: LNHDA and SQIVND (reference sequence). The CDR3 runs 15 residues. Losses at the gene ends were 10 bases for V and 8 bases for J; bases not matched to a gene: 16.

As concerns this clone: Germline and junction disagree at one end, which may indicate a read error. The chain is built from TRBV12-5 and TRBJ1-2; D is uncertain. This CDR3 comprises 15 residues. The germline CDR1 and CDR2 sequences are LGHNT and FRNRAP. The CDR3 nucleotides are TGTACTAGTGGTTTGGTACTGACTTGGGCGGAGGGCTACACCTTC. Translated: CTSGLVLTWAEGYTF.

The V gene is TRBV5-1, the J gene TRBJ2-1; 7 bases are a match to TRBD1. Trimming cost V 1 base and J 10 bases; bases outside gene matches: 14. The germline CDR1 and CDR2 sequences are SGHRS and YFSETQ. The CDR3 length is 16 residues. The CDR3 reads CASSLQTTGLIGEQFF. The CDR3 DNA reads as TGCGCCAGCAGCTTGCAAACGACAGGGTTAATAGGGGAGCAGTTCTTC.